One sample yielded the 32 T cell receptor beta chains listed below, sequenced in a study of cytomegalovirus exposure and HLA in healthy donors. Produced via immunoSEQ multiplex PCR; TCRdb's table is partial and in-frame only. The table has about 240,000 clones, around 86% seen once. The sequencing sample was made of PBMCs. These receptors were obtained from a woman aged 30 to 39 in good health and CMV-seropositive.

The chain has TRBV6-6 and TRBJ1-1; D is unresolved. CDR3 length: 14 residues. From germline, CDR1 is MNHNY and CDR2 SVGAGI (reference sequence). With 2 bases removed from V and 7 bases from J, the gap between germline ends came to 14 bases. The CDR3 spells CASSYRGSVGEAFF. DNA of the CDR3: TGTGCCAGCAGTTACCGGGGTTCGGTGGGTGAAGCTTTCTTT.

This rearrangement joins TRBV2 to TRBJ2-7, with 12 bases aligning to TRBD1. The CDR3 sequence is 15 residues long. V gave up 6 bases and J gave up 3 bases; unmatched junction bases: 6. Per germline, CDR1 SNHLY and CDR2 FYNNEI. CDR3 in DNA: TGTGCCAGCAGACCCGGGACAGGGGGCTTCTACGAGCAGTACTTC. Translation gives CASRPGTGGFYEQYF.

This chain links TRBV19 with TRBJ1-2, with D perhaps matching TRBD1 (5 bases). CDR1 LNHDA and CDR2 SQIVND come from the germline V gene (reference sequence). Trimming took off 3 bases at V and 6 bases at J, with 20 bases between the two ends. The CDR3 is 16 residues long. The CDR3: CASSIFPGTLLDGYTF. The CDR3 DNA is TGTGCCAGTAGTATCTTCCCCGGGACTCTTCTGGATGGCTACACCTTC.

The V and J genes are TRBV30 and TRBJ2-7, with D possibly TRBD1 on 6 matching bases. The CDR3 sequence is 15 residues long. Germline-derived CDR1 and CDR2 are GTSNPN and SVGIG (reference sequence). The V end lost 2 bases, the J end lost 4 bases, and 18 bases lay between the germline ends. The CDR3, as DNA: TGTGCCTGGAGTCCCAACTGGGACACCACATACGAGCAGTACTTC. This gives the protein CAWSPNWDTTYEQYF.

This chain joins TRBV28 and TRBJ1-1, with 9 bases aligning to TRBD1. Germline trimming cut 6 bases from V and 1 base from J; bases unmatched to any gene: 6. Germline CDR1 is MDHEN and CDR2 is SYDVKM. The CDR3 sequence is 15 residues long. The CDR3 DNA follows: TGTGCCAGCAGCTTCGGGACAGGGCAGAACACTGAAGCTTTCTTT. Encoded protein: CASSFGTGQNTEAFF.

The rearrangement links TRBV4-1 to TRBJ2-7; 9 bases agree with TRBD2. This CDR3 has 18 amino acids. Germline V lookup: CDR1 MGHRA, CDR2 YSYEKL. V lost 5 bases and J lost 4; bases outside the gene matches: 18. CDR3 residues: CASSTRTNIAGERYEQYF. CDR3 DNA sequence: TGCGCCAGCAGCACACGCACAAATATAGCGGGAGAAAGGTACGAGCAGTACTTC.

The rearrangement links TRBV5-1 to TRBJ1-2, with 7 bases identical to TRBD1. V trimming: 5 bases; J trimming: 8 bases; junction bases outside the gene matches: 12. CDR3 length equals 14 residues. In germline, CDR1 is SGHRS, CDR2 YFSETQ. The CDR3 nucleotides are TGCGCCAGCAGGAAGGACAGGCTGTATAACGGCTACACCTTC. Residues: CASRKDRLYNGYTF.

This clone appeared a few times. This rearrangement joins TRBV2 to TRBJ2-3; 11 nucleotides line up with TRBD2. Trimming removed 7 bases from V and 6 bases from J; junction bases left unmatched: 15. The CDR3 runs to 17 residues. CDR1 SNHLY and CDR2 FYNNEI come from the germline V gene. This CDR3 is CASNGGYTSGSTDTQYF. CDR3 DNA: TGTGCCAGCAATGGAGGATATACTAGCGGGAGTACGGATACGCAGTATTTT.

The chain employs TRBV27 and TRBJ2-7, with 13 bases matching TRBD2. Looked up from germline, CDR1 is MNHEY and CDR2 is SMNVEV (reference sequence). V was clipped by 5 bases and J by 5 bases; unmatched bases: 3. This CDR3 has 14 residues. The CDR3 loop is CASSLLAGGDEQYF. The CDR3 DNA follows: TGTGCCAGCAGTCTACTAGCGGGAGGGGACGAGCAGTACTTC.

The CDR3 reads CASRTLGDRGEYF. CDR3 in DNA: TGTGCCAGCAGAACTCTGGGGGACAGGGGGGAGTACTTC. The chain has TRBV6-1 and TRBJ2-7; TRBD1 matches 11 bases. V shed 6 bases and J 11 bases; nucleotides not matched to a gene: 9. This CDR3 region has 13 residues. Germline CDR1 is MNHNS and CDR2 is SASEGT.

This clone was counted only a few times. The chain links TRBV7-9 to TRBJ1-2, with D possibly being TRBD1 (6 bases). Germline V gene lookup returns CDR1 SEHNR and CDR2 FQNEAQ (reference sequence). The CDR3 runs to 15 residues. V shed 5 bases and J shed 4 bases, with 17 bases lying between them. The CDR3 spells CASSQGQQTFYGYTF. Here the CDR3 DNA reads TGTGCCAGCAGCCAGGGGCAGCAGACTTTCTATGGCTACACCTTC.

This clone was seen a handful of times. V and J are TRBV6-5 and TRBJ2-7, with a weak D call TRBD1 (6 bases). The length of the CDR3 is 14 residues. The germline V gene encodes CDR1 MNHEY and CDR2 SVGAGI. Trimming removed 2 bases from V and 4 bases from J, with 12 bases in between. CDR3 in amino acids: CASSYVDRGYEQYF. The CDR3 nucleotides are TGTGCCAGCAGTTACGTGGACAGAGGTTACGAGCAGTACTTC.

This chain connects TRBV30 to TRBJ2-7; 9 bases line up with TRBD2. Germline lookup yields CDR1 GTSNPN and CDR2 SVGIG (reference sequence). After removal of 2 bases from V and 5 bases from J, the junction contained 13 bases not matched to a gene. This CDR3 is built from 16 residues. The CDR3 spells CAWSLGASGTSHEQYF. In nucleotides, the CDR3 is TGTGCCTGGAGTTTAGGAGCTAGCGGGACATCCCACGAGCAGTACTTC.

This sequence joins TRBV2 and TRBJ1-1; D not resolved. The germline V gene encodes CDR1 SNHLY and CDR2 FYNNEI. The CDR3 consists of 11 residues. Trimming cost V 4 bases and J 3 bases, with 3 bases left between them. The CDR3 DNA reads TGTGCCAGCAGTGGAGACACTGAAGCTTTCTTT. It yields the protein CASSGDTEAFF.

This clone was seen a single time. This chain uses TRBV27 with TRBJ1-3, with 9 bases lining up with TRBD1. Unmatched junction bases numbered 13, after V lost 6 bases and J lost 4 bases. The germline CDR1 and CDR2 sequences are MNHEY and SMNVEV (reference sequence). This CDR3 is built from 17 residues. The CDR3: CASSPSGQGLRGNTIYF. CDR3 sequence (DNA): TGTGCCAGCAGCCCAAGCGGACAGGGGCTGAGAGGAAACACCATATATTTT.

The chain recombines TRBV6-6 with TRBJ1-4; weak D call: TRBD1 (5 bases). The CDR3 is made up of 15 amino acids. CDR1 is MNHNY and CDR2 is SVGAGI in the germline V gene (reference sequence). Trimming shortened V by 2 bases and J by 7 bases, and 14 bases separated the two germline ends. The CDR3 DNA sequence: TGTGCCAGCAGTTACACTGGGGGGAGGGCTGAAAAACTGTTTTTT. Protein sequence: CASSYTGGRAEKLFF.

This clone was recorded once. This chain joins TRBV19 and TRBJ2-7; 11 bases line up with TRBD1. CDR3 length equals 17 residues. Germline V CDR1 and CDR2: LNHDA, SQIVND (reference sequence). The junction had 10 bases not matched to a gene; V was cut back by 6 bases and J by 0 bases. The CDR3 loop reads CASSPWTGGHSSYEQYF. The CDR3 DNA reads as TGTGCCAGTAGCCCATGGACAGGGGGCCATAGCTCCTACGAGCAGTACTTC.

This clone was detected only once. This chain uses TRBV4-1 with TRBJ1-1; perhaps TRBD1 as D (6 bases). Trimming took off 6 bases at V and 4 bases at J, with 15 bases between the two ends. CDR1 and CDR2 (germline): MGHRA, YSYEKL. There are 14 residues in the CDR3. This CDR3 reads CASRSGTRGTEAFF. The CDR3 DNA is TGCGCCAGCAGATCCGGGACAAGGGGCACTGAAGCTTTCTTT.

This chain links TRBV5-1 with TRBJ2-7; 12 nucleotides agree with TRBD2. CDR1 is SGHRS and CDR2 is YFSETQ in the germline V gene. The junction had 7 bases not matched to a gene; V was cut back by 4 bases and J by 2 bases. The CDR3 runs 16 residues. CDR3 loop: CASSDQGLAGTYEQYF. The CDR3 DNA reads as TGCGCCAGCAGCGATCAAGGACTAGCGGGAACCTACGAGCAGTACTTC. Looking up the rest from reference TRBV5-1 and TRBJ2-7 gives the full variable domain: KAGVTQTPRYLIKTRGQQVTLSCSPISGHRSVSWYQQTPGQGLQFLFEYFSETQRNKGNFPGRFSGRQFSNSRSEMNVSTLELGDSALYLCASSDQGLAGTYEQYFGPGTRLTVT.

The chain employs TRBV7-6 and TRBJ1-3, with TRBD1 identical over 7 bases. The ends lost 1 base at V and 4 bases at J; junction bases unmatched: 19. The CDR3 sequence is 20 residues long. From germline, CDR1 is SGHVS and CDR2 FNYEAQ. In DNA, the CDR3 is TGTGCCAGCAGCTTAGAGCGGCAGCTCTTAGGGAAACAGGGGGGAAACACCATATATTTT. Protein product: CASSLERQLLGKQGGNTIYF.

The V call is TRBV7-9, the J call TRBJ1-1; 9 bases fit TRBD1. The CDR3 covers 15 residues. V dropped 3 bases and J dropped 5; count of bases not matched to a gene: 7. In germline, CDR1 is SEHNR, CDR2 FQNEAQ (reference sequence). As DNA, the CDR3 is TGTGCCAGCAGCTTGGGGACAGGGAGCTGGACTGAAGCTTTCTTT. Translated: CASSLGTGSWTEAFF.

The chain combines TRBV5-1 with TRBJ2-1; TRBD1 matches at 8 bases. V lost 2 bases, J lost 12 bases, and 7 bases stayed unmatched. The CDR3 is 13 residues long. Germline V gives CDR1 SGHRS, CDR2 YFSETQ. CDR3 in DNA: TGCGCCAGCAGCTTCGGACAGGGAACGGGGCAGTTCTTC. This codes for CASSFGQGTGQFF. Filled out from reference TRBV5-1 and TRBJ2-1, the complete variable domain reads KAGVTQTPRYLIKTRGQQVTLSCSPISGHRSVSWYQQTPGQGLQFLFEYFSETQRNKGNFPGRFSGRQFSNSRSEMNVSTLELGDSALYLCASSFGQGTGQFFGPGTRLTVL.

This clone was seen a single time. The chain recombines TRBV7-8 with TRBJ1-5; D not certain. The V gene's germline CDR1 is SGHVS and CDR2 FQNEAQ. Deletions cut 2 bases from V and 3 bases from J, with 5 bases between. This CDR3 has 13 amino acids. CDR3 nucleotides: TGTGCCAGCAGCTTATCAGTCAATCAGCCCCAGCATTTT. Translating it yields CASSLSVNQPQHF.

The chain links TRBV5-1 to TRBJ2-2; 12 nucleotides align to TRBD2. The CDR3 runs 20 residues. V gave up 4 bases and J gave up 0 bases; unmatched junction bases: 13. Germline CDR1 is SGHRS and CDR2 is YFSETQ. This chain's CDR3 is CASSAYPLAGGSSNTGELFF. Here the CDR3 DNA reads TGCGCCAGCAGCGCTTACCCCCTAGCGGGAGGGTCCTCGAACACCGGGGAGCTGTTTTTT. Filled out from reference TRBV5-1 and TRBJ2-2, the complete variable domain reads KAGVTQTPRYLIKTRGQQVTLSCSPISGHRSVSWYQQTPGQGLQFLFEYFSETQRNKGNFPGRFSGRQFSNSRSEMNVSTLELGDSALYLCASSAYPLAGGSSNTGELFFGEGSRLTVL.

The rearrangement joins TRBV19 to TRBJ2-7, with 11 bases identical to TRBD1. The germline gives CDR1 LNHDA, CDR2 SQIVND (reference sequence). V gave up 4 bases and J gave up 2 bases; unmatched junction bases: 7. There are 16 residues in the CDR3. DNA of the CDR3: TGTGCCAGTAGTAAGGAGGGACAGGGGGGAGCCTACGAGCAGTACTTC. It specifies CASSKEGQGGAYEQYF. Together with reference TRBV19 and TRBJ2-7, the CDR3 gives the full variable domain: DGGITQSPKYLFRKEGQNVTLSCEQNLNHDAMYWYRQDPGQGLRLIYYSQIVNDFQKGDIAEGYSVSREKKESFPLTVTSAQKNPTAFYLCASSKEGQGGAYEQYFGPGTRLTVT.

This chain joins TRBV10-2 and TRBJ2-3; no reliable D call. The CDR3 is 13 residues long. Between the trimmed V and J ends, which lost 7 bases and 0 bases, there was a span of 8 bases. CDR1 is WSHSY and CDR2 is SAAADI in the germline V gene. The chain's CDR3 is CASNVGSTDTQYF. The CDR3, as DNA: TGCGCCAGCAATGTTGGCAGCACAGATACGCAGTATTTT.

In this sample, this clone turned up a few times. The rearrangement links TRBV10-3 to TRBJ2-7, with D tentatively TRBD2 (5 bases). Germline CDR1 ENHRY, CDR2 SYGVKD. The V end lost 6 bases, the J end lost 0 bases, and 9 bases lay between the germline ends. The CDR3 sequence is 13 residues long. The chain's CDR3 is CAISSTSSYEQYF. As DNA, the CDR3 is TGTGCCATCAGCAGTACTAGCTCCTACGAGCAGTACTTC.

The chain recombines TRBV10-3 with TRBJ2-1; 10 nucleotides agree with TRBD2. The CDR3 is 16 amino acids. V trimming: 0 bases; J trimming: 8 bases; junction bases outside the gene matches: 7. Germline V gene data show CDR1 as ENHRY and CDR2 as SYGVKD. CDR3 residues: CAISESKGLAMYEQFF. DNA for the CDR3: TGTGCCATCAGTGAGTCGAAGGGACTAGCGATGTATGAGCAGTTCTTC.

The chain couples TRBV19 to TRBJ2-7, with D perhaps matching TRBD2 (5 bases). Germline CDR1 LNHDA, CDR2 SQIVND (reference sequence). Trimming removed 5 bases from V and 2 bases from J, with 10 bases in between. The length of the CDR3 is 13 residues. CDR3: CASSSREPYEQYF. The CDR3, as DNA: TGTGCCAGTAGTTCGAGGGAGCCCTACGAGCAGTACTTC.

This chain connects TRBV10-1 to TRBJ2-2; D may be TRBD1 (5 bases). CDR1 is WNHNN, CDR2 SYGVQD, per germline (reference sequence). Trimming cost V 5 bases and J 3 bases, with 7 bases left between them. The CDR3 loop spans 13 amino acids. CDR3 DNA sequence: TGCGCCAGCAGTTTACAGGACACCGGGGAGCTGTTTTTT. Protein product: CASSLQDTGELFF.

As DNA, the CDR3 is TGTGCCAGCCTTAGGGGGACGGCCCAGTACTTC. Translating gives CASLRGTAQYF. The gene calls are TRBV28 and TRBJ2-5, with D perhaps matching TRBD1 (6 bases). Per germline, CDR1 MDHEN and CDR2 SYDVKM. CDR3 length: 11 amino acids. Trimming cost V 8 bases and J 9 bases, with 13 bases left between them.

This clone came up a few times. This chain links TRBV30 with TRBJ1-5; 9 bases match TRBD1. This CDR3 has 13 residues. V dropped 0 bases and J dropped 6; count of bases not matched to a gene: 0. CDR1 and CDR2 from the germline V gene are GTSNPN and SVGIG (reference sequence). CDR3 region: CAWSVQGAQPQHF. CDR3 nucleotide sequence: TGTGCCTGGAGTGTACAGGGGGCTCAGCCCCAGCATTTT.